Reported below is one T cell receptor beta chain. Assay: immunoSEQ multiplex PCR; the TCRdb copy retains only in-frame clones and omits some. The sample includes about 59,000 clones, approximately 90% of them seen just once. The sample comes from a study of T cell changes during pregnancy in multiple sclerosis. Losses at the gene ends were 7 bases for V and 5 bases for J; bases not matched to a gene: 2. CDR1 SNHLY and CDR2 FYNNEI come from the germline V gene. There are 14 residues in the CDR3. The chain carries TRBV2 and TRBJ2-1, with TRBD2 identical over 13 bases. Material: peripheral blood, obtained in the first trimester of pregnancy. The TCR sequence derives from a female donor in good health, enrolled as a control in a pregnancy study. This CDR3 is CASIGLAGDNEQFF. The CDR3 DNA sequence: TGTGCCAGCATTGGACTAGCGGGAGACAATGAGCAGTTCTTC.